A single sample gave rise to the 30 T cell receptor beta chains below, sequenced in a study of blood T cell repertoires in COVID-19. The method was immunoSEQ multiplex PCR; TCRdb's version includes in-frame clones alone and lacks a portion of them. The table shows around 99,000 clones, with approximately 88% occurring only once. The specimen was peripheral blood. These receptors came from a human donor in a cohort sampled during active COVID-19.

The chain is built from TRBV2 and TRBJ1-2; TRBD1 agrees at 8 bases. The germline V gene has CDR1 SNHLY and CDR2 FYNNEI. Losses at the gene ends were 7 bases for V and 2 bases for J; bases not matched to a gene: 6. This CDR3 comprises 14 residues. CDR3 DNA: TGTGCCAGCAACCTAGGACAGGGAAACTATGGCTACACCTTC. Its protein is CASNLGQGNYGYTF.

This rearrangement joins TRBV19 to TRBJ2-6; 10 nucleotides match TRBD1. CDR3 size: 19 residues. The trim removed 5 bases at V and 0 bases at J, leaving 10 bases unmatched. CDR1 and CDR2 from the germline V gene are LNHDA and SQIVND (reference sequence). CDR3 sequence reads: CASSFRQGAKSSGANVLTF. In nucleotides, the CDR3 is TGTGCCAGTAGTTTCAGACAGGGGGCGAAGAGCTCTGGGGCCAACGTCCTGACTTTC.

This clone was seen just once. The CDR3 protein is CASSSPLTSSGELFF. Here the CDR3 DNA reads TGTGCCAGCAGTTCGCCCTTGACTAGCTCCGGGGAGCTGTTTTTT. This chain links TRBV6-6 with TRBJ2-2, with 7 bases aligning to TRBD2. CDR3 size: 15 residues. Germline CDR1 is MNHNY and CDR2 is SVGAGI (reference sequence). The V gene end was trimmed by 4 bases and the J gene end by 6 bases; junction bases not matched to a gene: 8.

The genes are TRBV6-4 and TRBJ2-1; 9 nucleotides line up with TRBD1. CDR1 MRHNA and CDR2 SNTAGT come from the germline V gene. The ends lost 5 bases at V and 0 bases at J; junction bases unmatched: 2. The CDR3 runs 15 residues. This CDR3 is CASSPGQGSYNEQFF. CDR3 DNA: TGTGCCAGCAGTCCGGGACAGGGCTCCTACAATGAGCAGTTCTTC.

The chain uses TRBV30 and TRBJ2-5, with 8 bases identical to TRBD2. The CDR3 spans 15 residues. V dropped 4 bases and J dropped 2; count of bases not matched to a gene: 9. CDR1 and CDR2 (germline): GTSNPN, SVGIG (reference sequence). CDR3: CAWTPMGLDQETQYF. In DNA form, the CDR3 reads TGTGCCTGGACTCCGATGGGACTAGATCAAGAGACCCAGTACTTC.

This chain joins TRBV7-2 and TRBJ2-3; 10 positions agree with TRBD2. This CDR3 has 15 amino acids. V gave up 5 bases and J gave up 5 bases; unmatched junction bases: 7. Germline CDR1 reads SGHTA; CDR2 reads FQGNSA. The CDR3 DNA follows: TGTGCCAGCAGCCTATCTAGCGGGAGTGGAGATACGCAGTATTTT. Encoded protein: CASSLSSGSGDTQYF.

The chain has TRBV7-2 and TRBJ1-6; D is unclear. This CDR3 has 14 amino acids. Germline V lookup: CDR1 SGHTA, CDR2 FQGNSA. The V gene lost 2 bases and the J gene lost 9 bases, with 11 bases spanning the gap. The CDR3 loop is CASSLRANGSPLHF. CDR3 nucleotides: TGTGCCAGCAGCTTACGAGCAAATGGTTCACCCCTCCACTTT.

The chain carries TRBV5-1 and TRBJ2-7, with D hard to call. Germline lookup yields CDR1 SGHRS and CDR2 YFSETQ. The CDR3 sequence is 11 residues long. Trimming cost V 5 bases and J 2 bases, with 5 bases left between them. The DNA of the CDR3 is TGCGCCAGCAGGGGCCCCTACGAGCAGTACTTC. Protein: CASRGPYEQYF.

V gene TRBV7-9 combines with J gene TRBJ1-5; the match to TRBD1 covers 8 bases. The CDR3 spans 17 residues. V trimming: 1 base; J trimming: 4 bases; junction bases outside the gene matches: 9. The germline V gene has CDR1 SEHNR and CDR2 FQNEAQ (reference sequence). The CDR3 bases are TGTGCCAGCAGCTTAGTGTTGGGACAGGAAGGGAATCAGCCCCAGCATTTT. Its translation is CASSLVLGQEGNQPQHF.

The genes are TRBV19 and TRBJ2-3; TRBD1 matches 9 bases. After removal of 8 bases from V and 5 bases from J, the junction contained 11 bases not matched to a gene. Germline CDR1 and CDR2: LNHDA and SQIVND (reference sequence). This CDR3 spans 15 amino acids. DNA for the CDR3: TGTGCCAGTGGGCTTCTACAGGGGGCTGGAGATACGCAGTATTTT. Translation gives CASGLLQGAGDTQYF. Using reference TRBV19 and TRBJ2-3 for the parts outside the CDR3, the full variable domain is DGGITQSPKYLFRKEGQNVTLSCEQNLNHDAMYWYRQDPGQGLRLIYYSQIVNDFQKGDIAEGYSVSREKKESFPLTVTSAQKNPTAFYLCASGLLQGAGDTQYFGPGTRLTVL.

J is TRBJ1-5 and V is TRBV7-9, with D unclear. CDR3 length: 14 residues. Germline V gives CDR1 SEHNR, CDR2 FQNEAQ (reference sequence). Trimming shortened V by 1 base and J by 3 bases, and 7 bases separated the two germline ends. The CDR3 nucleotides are TGTGCCAGCAGCTTAGACAGTCACAATCAGCCCCAGCATTTT. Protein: CASSLDSHNQPQHF.

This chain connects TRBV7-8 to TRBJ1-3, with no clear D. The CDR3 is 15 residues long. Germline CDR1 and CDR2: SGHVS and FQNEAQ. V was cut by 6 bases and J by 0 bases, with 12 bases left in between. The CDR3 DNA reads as TGTGCCAGCAGTTTTACCGGGAACTCTGGAAACACCATATATTTT. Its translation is CASSFTGNSGNTIYF.

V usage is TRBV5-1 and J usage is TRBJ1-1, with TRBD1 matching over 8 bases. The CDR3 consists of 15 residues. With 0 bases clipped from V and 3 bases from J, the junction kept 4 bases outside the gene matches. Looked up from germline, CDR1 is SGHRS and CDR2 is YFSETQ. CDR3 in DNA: TGCGCCAGCAGCTTGGCCAGGGGGCAGGACACTGAAGCTTTCTTT. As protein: CASSLARGQDTEAFF.

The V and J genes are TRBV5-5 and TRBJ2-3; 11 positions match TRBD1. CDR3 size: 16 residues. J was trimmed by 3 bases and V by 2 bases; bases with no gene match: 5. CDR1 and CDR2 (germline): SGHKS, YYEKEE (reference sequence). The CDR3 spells CASSFSRDRGTDTQYF. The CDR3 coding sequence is TGTGCCAGCAGCTTCTCCCGGGACAGGGGGACAGATACGCAGTATTTT.

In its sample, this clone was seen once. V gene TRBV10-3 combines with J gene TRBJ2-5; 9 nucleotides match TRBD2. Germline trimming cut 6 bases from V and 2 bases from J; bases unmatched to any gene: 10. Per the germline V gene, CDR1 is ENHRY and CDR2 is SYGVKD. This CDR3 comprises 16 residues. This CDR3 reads CAIRPGGLAGQETQYF. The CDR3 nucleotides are TGTGCCATCAGGCCGGGGGGGCTAGCGGGGCAAGAGACCCAGTACTTC.

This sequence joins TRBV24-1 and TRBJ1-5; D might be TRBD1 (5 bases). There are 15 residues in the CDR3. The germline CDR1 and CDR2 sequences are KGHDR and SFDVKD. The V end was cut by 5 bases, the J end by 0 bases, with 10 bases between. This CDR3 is CATSALGGSNQPQHF. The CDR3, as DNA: TGTGCCACCAGTGCCCTGGGGGGTAGCAATCAGCCCCAGCATTTT.

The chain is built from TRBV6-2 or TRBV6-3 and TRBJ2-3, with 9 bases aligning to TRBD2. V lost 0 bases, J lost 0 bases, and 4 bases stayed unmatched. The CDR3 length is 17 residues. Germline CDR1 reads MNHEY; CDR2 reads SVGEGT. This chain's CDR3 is CASSYSTSGRSTDTQYF. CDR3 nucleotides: TGTGCCAGCAGTTACTCTACGAGCGGGAGGAGCACAGATACGCAGTATTTT.

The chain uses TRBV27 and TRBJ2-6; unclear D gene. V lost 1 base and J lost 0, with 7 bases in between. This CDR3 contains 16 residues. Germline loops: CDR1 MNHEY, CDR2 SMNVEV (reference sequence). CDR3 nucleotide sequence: TGTGCCAGCAGTTTATACACGTACTCTGGGGCCAACGTCCTGACTTTC. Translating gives CASSLYTYSGANVLTF.

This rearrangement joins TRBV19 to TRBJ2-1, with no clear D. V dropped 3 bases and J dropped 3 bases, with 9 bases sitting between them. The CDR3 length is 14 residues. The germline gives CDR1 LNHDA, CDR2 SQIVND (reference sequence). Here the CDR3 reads CASSIGTGYNEQFF. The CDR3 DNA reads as TGTGCCAGTAGTATCGGAACGGGCTACAATGAGCAGTTCTTC.

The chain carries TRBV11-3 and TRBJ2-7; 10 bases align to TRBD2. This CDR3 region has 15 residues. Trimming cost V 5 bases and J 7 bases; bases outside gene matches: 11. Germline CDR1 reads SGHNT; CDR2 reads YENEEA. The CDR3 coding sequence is TGTGCCAGCAGCCCCGGGCTAGCGGGAGCTGATGAGCAGTACTTC. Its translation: CASSPGLAGADEQYF.

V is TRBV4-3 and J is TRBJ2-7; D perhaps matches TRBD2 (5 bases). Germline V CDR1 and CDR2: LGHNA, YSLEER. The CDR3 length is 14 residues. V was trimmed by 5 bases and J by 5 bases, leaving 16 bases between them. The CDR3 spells CASSLWTGSDEQYF. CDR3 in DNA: TGCGCCAGCAGCTTATGGACGGGGTCCGACGAGCAGTACTTC.

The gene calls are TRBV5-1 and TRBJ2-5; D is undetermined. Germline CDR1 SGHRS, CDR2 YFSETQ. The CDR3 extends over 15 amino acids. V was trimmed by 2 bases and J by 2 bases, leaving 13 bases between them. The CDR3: CASSFNAVGQETQYF. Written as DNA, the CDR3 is TGCGCCAGCAGCTTTAACGCGGTCGGGCAAGAGACCCAGTACTTC.

The CDR3 nucleotides read TGTGCCAGCAGTGACTCGACAGGGTATGGCTACACCTTC. Translated, it gives CASSDSTGYGYTF. The V gene is TRBV2, the J gene TRBJ1-2; 7 bases align to TRBD1. From germline, CDR1 is SNHLY and CDR2 FYNNEI. This CDR3 comprises 13 residues. The V and J ends lost 3 bases and 5 bases, in that order; junction bases with no gene match: 3.

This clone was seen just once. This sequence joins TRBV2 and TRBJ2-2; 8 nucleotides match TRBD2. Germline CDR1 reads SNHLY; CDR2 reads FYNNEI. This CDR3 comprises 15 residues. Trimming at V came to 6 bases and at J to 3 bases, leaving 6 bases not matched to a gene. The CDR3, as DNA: TGTGCCAGCAGCGGAGCGGGAGTATACACCGGGGAGCTGTTTTTT. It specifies CASSGAGVYTGELFF.

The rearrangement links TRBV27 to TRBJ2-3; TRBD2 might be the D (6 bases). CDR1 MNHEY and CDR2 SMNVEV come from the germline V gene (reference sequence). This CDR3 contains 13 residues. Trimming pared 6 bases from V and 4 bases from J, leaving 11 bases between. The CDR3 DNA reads TGTGCCAGCAGCAGAGCGGGTCCAGATACGCAGTATTTT. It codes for CASSRAGPDTQYF.

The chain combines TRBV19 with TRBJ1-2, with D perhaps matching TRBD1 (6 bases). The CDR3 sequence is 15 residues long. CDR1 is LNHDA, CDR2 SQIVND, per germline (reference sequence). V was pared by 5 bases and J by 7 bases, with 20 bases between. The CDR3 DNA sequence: TGTGCCAGTAGTGACTACGGACAGCCGACGGCTGGCTACACCTTC. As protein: CASSDYGQPTAGYTF.

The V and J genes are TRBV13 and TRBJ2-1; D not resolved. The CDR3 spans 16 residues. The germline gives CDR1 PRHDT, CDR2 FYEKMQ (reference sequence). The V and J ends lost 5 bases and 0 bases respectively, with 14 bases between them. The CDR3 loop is CASSLQTRSSYNEQFF. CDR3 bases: TGTGCCAGCAGCCTCCAGACCCGGAGCTCCTACAATGAGCAGTTCTTC.

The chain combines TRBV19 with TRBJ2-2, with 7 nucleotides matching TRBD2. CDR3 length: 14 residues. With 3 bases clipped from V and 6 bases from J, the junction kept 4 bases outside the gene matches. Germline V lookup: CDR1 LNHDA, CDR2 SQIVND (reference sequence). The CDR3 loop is CASSIIGLAGELFF. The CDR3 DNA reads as TGTGCCAGTAGTATTATCGGACTAGCCGGGGAGCTGTTTTTT.

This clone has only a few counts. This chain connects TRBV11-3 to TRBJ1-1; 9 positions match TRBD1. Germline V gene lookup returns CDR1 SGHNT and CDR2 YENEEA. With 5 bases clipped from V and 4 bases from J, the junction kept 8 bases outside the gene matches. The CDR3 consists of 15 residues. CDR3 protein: CASSPSGTGSTEAFF. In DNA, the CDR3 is TGTGCCAGCAGCCCCTCCGGGACAGGGAGCACTGAAGCTTTCTTT.

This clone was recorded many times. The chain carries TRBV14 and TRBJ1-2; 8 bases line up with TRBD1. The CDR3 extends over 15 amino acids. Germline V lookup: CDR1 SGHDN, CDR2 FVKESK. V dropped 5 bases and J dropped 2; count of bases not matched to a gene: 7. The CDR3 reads CASSSRQGWNYGYTF. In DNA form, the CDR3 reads TGTGCCAGCAGCTCTCGACAGGGGTGGAACTATGGCTACACCTTC.